The 29 T cell receptor beta chains in this list originate from one sample, sequenced in a study of immune aging and cytomegalovirus after organ transplant. The time point denotes: five sample-tagged time points from pre-transplant (day -1) to day 368 post-transplant, pooled. Antigens for these TCRs are unknown. Cells were captured in microwells, and libraries were made with BD Rhapsody targeted mRNA and AbSeq chemistry. TCRdb re-called the single-cell sequencing reads through MiXCR, storing one row per CDR3 protein. The sample carries roughly 23,000 distinct CDR3 sequences, roughly a third recorded once. Sequences were derived from CMV peptide-activated CD4+ and CD8+ T cells sorted from blood, sampled at five time points, pooled. Specified subset: sorted CD8+CD137+ and CD4+CD154+ T cells after roughly 13 h CMV IE-1 peptide stimulation. The receptor source for this set is a female donor who had a heart transplant and CMV viremia.

This clonotype was counted ten times or more. Since a much larger clone is just one base distant, this may be a read error. The J gene is TRBJ1-2, the V gene TRBV10-3; D is uncertain. This CDR3 has 14 amino acids. Germline assignment: CDR1 ENHRY and CDR2 SYGVKD. The CDR3 region has the DNA TGTGCCATCAGCAGTTCCGGGGTCGACTATGGCTACGCCTTC. It is translated as CAISSSGVDYGYAF.

J is TRBJ1-1 and V is TRBV11-2; D is undetermined. Germline V gene data show CDR1 as SGHAT and CDR2 as FQNNGV. The CDR3 is made up of 12 amino acids. V was trimmed by 3 bases and J by 0 bases, leaving 2 bases between them. The CDR3 bases are TGTGCCAGCAGCTTCGTGAACACTGAAGCTTTCTTT. This encodes CASSFVNTEAFF. Full variable domain (missing parts from reference TRBV11-2 and TRBJ1-1): EAGVAQSPRYKIIEKRQSVAFWCNPISGHATLYWYQQILGQGPKLLIQFQNNGVVDDSQLPKDRFSAERLKGVDSTLKIQPAKLEDSAVYLCASSFVNTEAFFGQGTRLTVV.

The chain links TRBV10-3 to TRBJ2-1; tentatively, D is TRBD2 (6 bases). The CDR3 sequence is 15 residues long. The germline gives CDR1 ENHRY, CDR2 SYGVKD. V lost 8 bases and J 8 bases, leaving 22 bases between the germline ends. The CDR3 spells CAIRGEATVGDEQFF. The DNA for the CDR3 is TGTGCCATCCGCGGGGAGGCTACGGTGGGCGATGAGCAGTTCTTC.

This clonotype was seen a few times. A read error may be the cause here, since a much bigger clone is one base away. The V gene is TRBV28, the J gene TRBJ2-1; TRBD2 matches at 16 bases. CDR1 is MDHEN, CDR2 SYDVKM, per germline. This CDR3 comprises 19 residues. J lost 5 bases, V lost 8 bases, and 15 bases had no gene match. The CDR3 spells CASGGGLAGGPRSHNEQFF. The CDR3 nucleotides are TGTGCCAGCGGAGGGGGACTAGCGGGAGGGCCTCGGTCCCACAATGAGCAGTTCTTC.

This clonotype was picked up a small number of times. This chain uses TRBV5-1 with TRBJ2-3; 8 bases are a match to TRBD1. The trim removed 4 bases at V and 0 bases at J, leaving 4 bases unmatched. CDR1 and CDR2 (germline): SGHRS, YFSETQ. The CDR3 is 15 amino acids. The CDR3 sequence is CASSHGTGSTDTQYF. CDR3 nucleotides: TGCGCCAGCAGCCACGGGACAGGTAGCACAGATACGCAGTATTTT.

Remarks on this clonotype: A much bigger clone sits one base away, suggesting this may be a read error. The V and J genes are TRBV27 and TRBJ2-3, with 11 positions matching TRBD2. In germline, CDR1 is MNHEY, CDR2 SMNVEV (reference sequence). This CDR3 comprises 16 residues. The trim removed 10 bases at V and 3 bases at J, leaving 12 bases unmatched. In nucleotides, the CDR3 is TGTGCCAACAGCCCCGGGACTAGCGGAGAGACAGATACGCAGTATTTT. Translation gives CANSPGTSGETDTQYF.

This clonotype occurred a few times. This rearrangement joins TRBV20-1 to TRBJ2-1, with D perhaps TRBD1 or TRBD2 (5 bases each). In germline, CDR1 is DFQATT, CDR2 SNEGSKA (reference sequence). This CDR3 is 15 amino acids long. V shed 0 bases and J shed 2 bases, with 11 bases lying between them. CDR3 protein: CSARDRDRTYNEQFF. CDR3 coding DNA: TGCAGTGCTAGAGATCGGGACCGGACCTACAATGAGCAGTTCTTC.

Within the sample, this clonotype is medium-sized. The rearrangement joins TRBV7-9 to TRBJ2-3; 9 nucleotides align to TRBD2. CDR1 and CDR2 (germline): SEHNR, FQNEAQ (reference sequence). J was trimmed by 9 bases and V by 3 bases; bases with no gene match: 10. This CDR3 is built from 15 residues. The CDR3 loop reads CASSFKLAGVGTQYF. DNA of the CDR3: TGTGCCAGCAGCTTTAAATTAGCGGGAGTAGGCACGCAGTATTTT.

This chain uses TRBV5-1 with TRBJ2-1, with TRBD1 as a possible D gene (5 bases). CDR1 is SGHRS, CDR2 YFSETQ, per germline. The germline V and J ends were trimmed by 0 bases and 9 bases, with 13 bases remaining between them. The CDR3 runs 14 residues. The CDR3 nucleotides read TGCGCCAGCAGCTTGGAGCGCAGGGAACTTGAGCAGTTCTTC. It encodes CASSLERRELEQFF.

This clonotype showed up just a few times. The germline gene is not matched at one end of the junction; a read error may be the cause. The chain recombines TRBV20-1 with TRBJ2-3; 9 bases agree with TRBD1. The CDR3 runs 16 residues. The V gene's germline CDR1 is DFQATT and CDR2 SNEGSKA (reference sequence). CDR3 coding DNA: TGCAGTGCTAGTGCCATCCGGGACAGGGAGTCAGATACGCGATACTTT. Protein product: CSASAIRDRESDTRYF.

The count of this clonotype is one. At one end the junction does not follow the germline gene, possibly because of a read error. This chain links TRBV7-2 with TRBJ2-3; 8 bases are a match to TRBD2. Germline values: CDR1 SGHTA, CDR2 FQGNSA. The CDR3 sequence is 15 residues long. Written as DNA, the CDR3 is TGTGCCAGCGGCTTTAGCGGGGTGAGCACAGATACGCAGTATTTT. Protein: CASGFSGVSTDTQYF.

This clonotype was detected only a few times. The junction differs from germline at one of its ends, possibly a read error. The chain joins TRBV10-1 to TRBJ1-1; TRBD1 aligns across 9 bases. Germline V gene lookup returns CDR1 WNHNN and CDR2 SYGVQD (reference sequence). The CDR3 covers 14 residues. The CDR3 bases are TGCGCCAGCAAATCGGGGGACAGGGACGAGGGAGCTATCTTT. Its protein product is CASKSGDRDEGAIF.

The table lists this clonotype with a count of one. The chain joins TRBV30 to TRBJ2-5; TRBD1 aligns across 7 bases. From germline, CDR1 is GTSNPN and CDR2 SVGIG (reference sequence). The CDR3 totals 14 residues. The ends lost 1 base at V and 1 base at J; junction bases unmatched: 3. The CDR3 nucleotides are TGTGCCTGGAGTGCTGAGGGGGCCCAAGAGACCCAGTACTTC. It is translated as CAWSAEGAQETQYF.

At least ten counts were recorded for this clonotype. The chain joins TRBV3-1 to TRBJ2-1, with TRBD1 matching 7 bases. CDR1 and CDR2 (germline): LGHDT, YNNKEL (reference sequence). This CDR3 contains 17 residues. V lost 3 bases to trimming and J lost 0 bases; unmatched junction nucleotides: 8. CDR3 sequence reads: CASSQETGTSSYNEQFF. In nucleotides, the CDR3 is TGTGCCAGCAGCCAGGAGACAGGGACGAGCTCCTACAATGAGCAGTTCTTC.

V and J are TRBV2 and TRBJ2-7; TRBD1 matches 8 bases. The germline V gene has CDR1 SNHLY and CDR2 FYNNEI. The CDR3 consists of 13 residues. The V and J ends lost 11 bases and 5 bases, in that order; junction bases with no gene match: 11. CDR3 amino acids: CAWSRGQWNEQYF. The DNA of the CDR3 is TGTGCCTGGTCCAGGGGGCAATGGAACGAGCAGTACTTC.

This rearrangement joins TRBV18 to TRBJ1-1; D remains ambiguous. The V and J ends lost 3 bases and 1 base respectively, with 6 bases between them. The CDR3 length is 13 residues. CDR1 is KGHSH and CDR2 is LQKENI in the germline V gene. The CDR3 region is CASSPDQNTEAFF. The CDR3 DNA sequence: TGTGCCAGCTCACCGGACCAGAACACTGAAGCTTTCTTT. Full variable domain (rest looked up from reference TRBV18 and TRBJ1-1): NAGVMQNPRHLVRRRGQEARLRCSPMKGHSHVYWYRQLPEEGLKFMVYLQKENIIDESGMPKERFSAEFPKEGPSILRIQQVVRGDSAAYFCASSPDQNTEAFFGQGTRLTVV.

The chain recombines TRBV18 with TRBJ1-4, with D possibly TRBD1 on 5 matching bases. The CDR3 contains 14 residues. Germline V lookup: CDR1 KGHSH, CDR2 LQKENI. V lost 6 bases to trimming and J lost 4 bases, with 12 bases between them. CDR3 loop: CASSLGLSNEKLFF. CDR3 nucleotide sequence: TGTGCCAGCTCGTTGGGACTGAGTAATGAAAAACTGTTTTTT. The full variable domain, its missing parts supplied by reference TRBV18 and TRBJ1-4, is NAGVMQNPRHLVRRRGQEARLRCSPMKGHSHVYWYRQLPEEGLKFMVYLQKENIIDESGMPKERFSAEFPKEGPSILRIQQVVRGDSAAYFCASSLGLSNEKLFFGSGTQLSVL.

This clonotype turned up a few times. The chain uses TRBV6-1 and TRBJ2-7; TRBD1 aligns across 8 bases. Looked up from germline, CDR1 is MNHNS and CDR2 is SASEGT. The CDR3 loop spans 14 amino acids. V gave up 5 bases and J gave up 2 bases; unmatched junction bases: 5. The CDR3 here is CASSKDRGTYEQYF. CDR3 DNA sequence: TGTGCCAGCAGTAAAGACAGGGGTACCTACGAGCAGTACTTC.

This clonotype showed up just a few times. Sequence at one end of the junction differs from germline and may be a read error. The V and J genes are TRBV20-1 and TRBJ2-2; D tentatively reads TRBD1 or TRBD2 (5 bases each). The germline V gene has CDR1 DFQATT and CDR2 SNEGSKA (reference sequence). The CDR3 consists of 12 residues. CDR3 in DNA: TGCAGTGCTAGACAGGACACCGGGGAGCTGCTTTTT. Protein: CSARQDTGELLF.

The chain is built from TRBV6-6 and TRBJ1-1; D call uncertain. The V gene lost 6 bases and the J gene lost 1 base, with 9 bases spanning the gap. This CDR3 is built from 13 residues. Looked up from germline, CDR1 is MNHNY and CDR2 is SVGAGI (reference sequence). In DNA, the CDR3 is TGTGCCAGCAGATCCAGTAGGAACACTGAAGCTTTCTTT. As protein: CASRSSRNTEAFF.

This clonotype occurred once. The conserved phenylalanine or tryptophan normally closing the CDR3 is absent here, so this likely arose from a read error. The DNA is left out, because the CDR3 cannot be placed on it with certainty; the CDR3 is given as TCRdb lists it. The rearrangement links TRBV20-1 to TRBJ1-5; the D segment call TRBD1 is taken from the table without a DNA check. The CDR3 is 14 amino acids in total, end residues counted. The germline CDR1 and CDR2 sequences are DFQATT and SNEGSKA (reference sequence). This chain's CDR3 is CSANDRGPYQPQHL.

This clonotype rates as medium-sized. The chain carries TRBV20-1 and TRBJ2-1, with unresolved D. The length of the CDR3 is 16 residues. Germline CDR1 is DFQATT and CDR2 is SNEGSKA (reference sequence). V dropped 2 bases and J dropped 5 bases, with 19 bases sitting between them. DNA for the CDR3: TGCAGTGCTAGACCTCCAGGAGCGTCATTTAACAATGAGCAGTTCTTC. It is translated as CSARPPGASFNNEQFF.

The chain couples TRBV11-3 to TRBJ2-1, with 14 bases matching TRBD2. The CDR3 covers 15 residues. Trimming removed 4 bases from V and 4 bases from J; junction bases left unmatched: 0. CDR1 and CDR2 (germline): SGHNT, YENEEA. In DNA form, the CDR3 reads TGTGCCAGCAGCTGGACTAGCGGGGGGTACAATGAGCAGTTCTTC. Translation gives CASSWTSGGYNEQFF.

This clonotype was seen a few times. This chain uses TRBV6-5 with TRBJ2-3, with a weak D call TRBD2 (6 bases). Trimming pared 6 bases from V and 2 bases from J, leaving 21 bases between. The CDR3 is 17 amino acids. From germline, CDR1 is MNHEY and CDR2 SVGAGI. CDR3: CASSPGTGPSSTDTQYF. The CDR3 bases are TGTGCCAGCAGCCCTGGGACTGGGCCTTCTTCCACAGATACGCAGTATTTT.

In regard to this clonotype: As the CDR3 is not closed by the conserved phenylalanine or tryptophan, this likely results from a read error. The chain employs TRBV2 and TRBJ1-5; 10 bases agree with TRBD1. This CDR3 is built from 16 residues. Germline CDR1 and CDR2: SNHLY and FYNNEI. Trimming removed 4 bases from V and 5 bases from J; junction bases left unmatched: 8. The CDR3 bases are TGTGCCAGCAGTGGCCTGACAGGGGGCTGGGATCAGCCCCAGCATTCT. Its translation is CASSGLTGGWDQPQHS.

This clonotype appeared many times. V gene TRBV5-8 combines with J gene TRBJ2-1, with 9 bases aligning to TRBD2. With V trimmed by 0 bases and J by 0 bases, 10 bases remained unmatched. This CDR3 region has 19 residues. Germline CDR1 and CDR2: SGHTS and YDEGEE. Here the CDR3 DNA reads TGTGCCAGCAGCTTGGAGAATAGCGGGAGTCTTAGCTCCTACAATGAGCAGTTCTTC. This gives the protein CASSLENSGSLSSYNEQFF.

As for this clonotype: A read error is likely, as this CDR3 ends without the conserved phenylalanine or tryptophan. This chain joins TRBV7-8 and TRBJ2-3; TRBD2 aligns across 7 bases. The CDR3 extends over 19 amino acids. The germline CDR1 and CDR2 sequences are SGHVS and FQNEAQ. Trimming at V came to 1 base and at J to 0 bases, leaving 13 bases not matched to a gene. The CDR3 protein is CASSLVPLGVSGSTDTQYY. As DNA, the CDR3 is TGTGCCAGCAGCTTAGTGCCTCTCGGAGTTAGCGGGAGCACAGATACGCAGTATTAT.

This clonotype has a count of ten or more. This chain links TRBV5-6 with TRBJ2-1; D gene unclear. This CDR3 spans 14 amino acids. V lost 0 bases and J lost 2, with 6 bases in between. The V gene's germline CDR1 is SGHDT and CDR2 YYEEEE. The CDR3 is CASSLGVAYNEQFF. The CDR3 DNA sequence: TGTGCCAGCAGCTTGGGCGTGGCCTACAATGAGCAGTTCTTC. Combining the CDR3 with reference TRBV5-6 and TRBJ2-1 gives the whole variable domain DAGVTQSPTHLIKTRGQQVTLRCSPKSGHDTVSWYQQALGQGPQFIFQYYEEEERQRGNFPDRFSGHQFPNYSSELNVNALLLGDSALYLCASSLGVAYNEQFFGPGTRLTVL.

The chain carries TRBV30 and TRBJ2-7, with D possibly matching TRBD2 (5 bases). Germline V CDR1 and CDR2: GTSNPN, SVGIG (reference sequence). The CDR3 contains 12 residues. Trimming removed 4 bases at V and 5 bases at J, with 12 bases between. DNA for the CDR3: TGTGCCTGGAATCTAGCTGCCCACGAGCAGTACTTC. It is translated as CAWNLAAHEQYF.